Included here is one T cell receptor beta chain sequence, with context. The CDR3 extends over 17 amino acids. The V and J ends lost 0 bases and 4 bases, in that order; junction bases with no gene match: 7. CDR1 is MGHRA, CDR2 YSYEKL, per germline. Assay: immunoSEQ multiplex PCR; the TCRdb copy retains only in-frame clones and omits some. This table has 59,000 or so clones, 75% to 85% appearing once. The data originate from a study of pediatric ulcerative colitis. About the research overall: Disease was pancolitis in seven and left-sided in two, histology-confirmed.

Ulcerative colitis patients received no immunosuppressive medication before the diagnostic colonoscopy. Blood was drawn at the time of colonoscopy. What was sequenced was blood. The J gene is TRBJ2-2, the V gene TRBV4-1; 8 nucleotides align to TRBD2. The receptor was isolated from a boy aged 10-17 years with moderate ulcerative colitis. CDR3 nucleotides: TGCGCCAGCAGCCAAGATACGGGGGGGGTTGGCACCGGGGAGCTGTTTTTT. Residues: CASSQDTGGVGTGELFF.